Below, 31 T cell receptor beta chains from the same sample are listed, as sequenced in a study of neurological immune-mediated disorders. TCRdb re-called the 5' RACE reads through MiXCR, storing one row per CDR3 protein. The repertoire holds about 80,000 distinct CDR3 sequences, with about 5.2% as singletons. What was sequenced was PBMCs. These receptor sequences come from a woman in her twenties or thirties with multiple sclerosis.

This clonotype occurred many times. The chain has TRBV20-1 and TRBJ1-1; maybe TRBD1 (6 bases). The germline V gene has CDR1 DFQATT and CDR2 SNEGSKA (reference sequence). This CDR3 contains 13 residues. The V end lost 3 bases, the J end lost 3 bases, and 11 bases lay between the germline ends. In DNA form, the CDR3 reads TGCAGTGCTAGGGGGTACAGGGACACTGAAGCTTTCTTT. Protein: CSARGYRDTEAFF.

This clonotype was seen many times. The chain links TRBV25-1 to TRBJ1-4, with a tentative D call TRBD1 (5 bases). Trimming removed 5 bases at V and 6 bases at J, with 10 bases between. This CDR3 is 13 amino acids long. From germline, CDR1 is MGHDK and CDR2 SYGVNS. The CDR3 bases are TGTGCCAGCAGTCCGAAAGGGGATGAAAAACTGTTTTTT. Translated, it gives CASSPKGDEKLFF.

This clonotype was seen ten or more times. The chain carries TRBV14 and TRBJ2-4; the D is unclear. The germline V and J ends were trimmed by 2 bases and 7 bases, with 3 bases remaining between them. CDR1 and CDR2 from the germline V gene are SGHDN and FVKESK. The CDR3 length is 11 residues. CDR3 in amino acids: CASSQTNIQYF. In DNA form, the CDR3 reads TGTGCCAGCAGCCAAACTAACATTCAGTACTTC.

This clonotype was detected many times. The chain employs TRBV12-3 or TRBV12-4 and TRBJ2-1; D possibly matches TRBD1 or TRBD2 (5 bases each). V was trimmed by 2 bases and J by 9 bases, leaving 20 bases between them. CDR3 size: 16 residues. The CDR3 DNA is TGTGCCAGCAGTTTATGGGGTCATCACAATGGGGGTGAGCAGTTCTTC. Translated: CASSLWGHHNGGEQFF.

This clonotype was counted between two and nine times. This chain uses TRBV5-1 with TRBJ2-3; a weak D match, TRBD2 (5 bases). The CDR3 length is 15 residues. Trimming removed 4 bases at V and 0 bases at J, with 12 bases between. CDR1 and CDR2 (germline): SGHRS, YFSETQ. The CDR3 coding sequence is TGCGCCAGCAGCGCATTCGGGGTTAGCACAGATACGCAGTATTTT. Translating gives CASSAFGVSTDTQYF.

This clonotype was counted many times. The genes are TRBV20-1 and TRBJ2-5; 9 bases are a match to TRBD2. V lost 1 base to trimming and J lost 5 bases; unmatched junction nucleotides: 2. The V gene's germline CDR1 is DFQATT and CDR2 SNEGSKA (reference sequence). The CDR3 spans 13 residues. CDR3 loop: CSARGGGAETQYF. Written as DNA, the CDR3 is TGCAGTGCTAGAGGCGGGGGGGCTGAGACCCAGTACTTC.

This clonotype was picked up many times. This rearrangement joins TRBV20-1 to TRBJ2-2; D is unclear. Trimming stripped 3 bases from V and 6 bases from J, with 17 bases between. Looked up from germline, CDR1 is DFQATT and CDR2 is SNEGSKA (reference sequence). This CDR3 has 15 residues. Here the CDR3 reads CSARSPTPLAGELFF. The CDR3 bases are TGCAGTGCTAGGTCGCCGACTCCCTTAGCCGGGGAGCTGTTTTTT.

This clonotype was seen repeatedly, ten times or more. This sequence joins TRBV12-3 or TRBV12-4 and TRBJ1-2, with D perhaps TRBD1 (6 bases). This CDR3 region has 12 residues. CDR3 sequence: CGGRGVHYGYTF. For the CDR3, the DNA is TGTGGGGGCAGGGGAGTTCACTATGGCTACACCTTC.

This clonotype was detected many times. V is TRBV6-2 or TRBV6-3 and J is TRBJ2-3; 7 bases match TRBD2. The ends lost 5 bases at V and 0 bases at J; junction bases unmatched: 8. The V gene's germline CDR1 is MNHEY and CDR2 SVGEGT. The CDR3 consists of 16 residues. CDR3 nucleotides: TGTGCCAGCAGTGGCCGGGGACTAAGTAGCACAGATACGCAGTATTTT. Translation gives CASSGRGLSSTDTQYF.

This clonotype occurred many times. An end of the junction differs from the germline gene, which may be a read error. This sequence joins TRBV20-1 and TRBJ2-1; possibly TRBD2 for D (6 bases). CDR3 size: 14 residues. The germline gives CDR1 DFQATT, CDR2 SNEGSKA (reference sequence). CDR3 DNA: TGCAGTGCCCGGACCCCGGCGGGATACAATGATCAGTTCTTC. Residues: CSARTPAGYNDQFF.

This clonotype was picked up many times. The V call is TRBV20-1, the J call TRBJ2-7, with D possibly called TRBD1 or TRBD2 (5 bases each). The CDR3 is made up of 12 amino acids. V was cut by 3 bases and J by 3 bases, with 9 bases left in between. Germline loops: CDR1 DFQATT, CDR2 SNEGSKA (reference sequence). CDR3 DNA: TGCAGTGCTAGCCGGGACGACTACGAGCAGTACTTC. Its translation is CSASRDDYEQYF.

The chain joins TRBV5-1 to TRBJ2-2; 8 bases map to TRBD1. CDR1 and CDR2 from the germline V gene are SGHRS and YFSETQ. V lost 4 bases to trimming and J lost 4 bases; unmatched junction nucleotides: 9. CDR3 length equals 16 residues. In DNA form, the CDR3 reads TGCGCCAGCAGCCTTACCGGACAGGGAGGCACCGGGGAGCTGTTTTTT. This sequence encodes CASSLTGQGGTGELFF.

This chain links TRBV12-3 or TRBV12-4 with TRBJ2-1; 12 bases align to TRBD2. The CDR3 is 19 amino acids. Germline trimming cut 7 bases from V and 0 bases from J; bases unmatched to any gene: 13. CDR3 sequence: CASTQGLAGGKNSYNEQFF. The CDR3 DNA sequence: TGTGCCAGCACCCAGGGGCTAGCGGGAGGGAAAAACTCCTACAATGAGCAGTTCTTC.

This clonotype has a handful of counts. The chain employs TRBV20-1 and TRBJ2-3; D perhaps matches TRBD2 (6 bases). V was cut by 1 base and J by 1 base, with 12 bases left in between. Per germline, CDR1 DFQATT and CDR2 SNEGSKA (reference sequence). The CDR3 spans 15 residues. The DNA of the CDR3 is TGCAGTGCTAGAGTGCGGGGATCTGGCACAGATACGCAGTATTTT. Translation gives CSARVRGSGTDTQYF.

The table lists this clonotype with a few counts. The V and J genes are TRBV20-1 and TRBJ2-3; D is ambiguous. Germline loops: CDR1 DFQATT, CDR2 SNEGSKA (reference sequence). This CDR3 is built from 13 residues. Between the trimmed V and J ends, which lost 5 bases and 3 bases, there was a span of 12 bases. CDR3 sequence reads: CSARSAQTDTQYF. CDR3 in DNA: TGCAGTGCTCGGAGCGCTCAAACAGATACGCAGTATTTT.

Many counts were recorded for this clonotype. The chain uses TRBV24-1 and TRBJ2-1; TRBD2 is a possible D gene (7 bases). The CDR3 length is 13 residues. Germline loops: CDR1 KGHDR, CDR2 SFDVKD. V gave up 1 base and J gave up 9 bases, with 9 bases separating them. CDR3 in amino acids: CATSDLGGGEQFF. CDR3 bases: TGTGCCACCAGTGATTTAGGGGGGGGTGAGCAGTTCTTC.

This clonotype has only a few counts. It may be a read error: a sequence one base away is much more abundant. The V call is TRBV30, the J call TRBJ2-5; weak D call: TRBD2 (5 bases). Germline V gene sequence: CDR1 GTSNPN, CDR2 SVGIG (reference sequence). This CDR3 contains 12 residues. CDR3 DNA sequence: TGTGCCTGGAGTGGTGGTGGGGAGACCAAGTACTTC. This translates into CAWSGGGETKYF.

This clonotype appeared many times. The chain couples TRBV28 to TRBJ2-1, with D perhaps TRBD1 or TRBD2 (6 bases each). Deletions cut 1 base from V and 4 bases from J, with 17 bases between. Germline CDR1 and CDR2: MDHEN and SYDVKM. The CDR3 consists of 17 residues. In DNA, the CDR3 is TGTGCCAGCAGTTTATTGGGGGGCTTCCCTAATTACAATGAGCAGTTCTTC. Its protein product is CASSLLGGFPNYNEQFF.

This clonotype was recorded at least ten times. The chain joins TRBV6-5 to TRBJ2-3, with D perhaps assigned TRBD1 or TRBD2 (5 bases each). The germline V gene encodes CDR1 MNHEY and CDR2 SVGAGI. The CDR3 covers 15 residues. Trimming removed 2 bases at V and 1 base at J, with 10 bases between. CDR3 bases: TGTGCCAGCAGTTACGAGGGGCCTGGCACAGATACGCAGTATTTT. Its protein is CASSYEGPGTDTQYF.

In its sample, this clonotype was seen many times. The chain carries TRBV4-1 and TRBJ2-5, with TRBD2 matching 9 bases. The CDR3 consists of 17 residues. Trimming at V came to 0 bases and at J to 5 bases, leaving 10 bases not matched to a gene. Germline CDR1 reads MGHRA; CDR2 reads YSYEKL. For the CDR3, the DNA is TGCGCCAGCAGCCAAGAGGGCGCGGGAGGGCGAAGTGAGACCCAGTACTTC. Protein sequence: CASSQEGAGGRSETQYF.

This clonotype was recorded at least ten times. CDR3 sequence (DNA): TGCAGTGCTAGTTCTAGCGGGGCCCCGAACAATGAGCAGTTCTTC. It specifies CSASSSGAPNNEQFF. This chain uses TRBV20-1 with TRBJ2-1; 9 nucleotides line up with TRBD2. The CDR3 runs to 15 residues. V dropped 3 bases and J dropped 5; count of bases not matched to a gene: 8. In germline, CDR1 is DFQATT, CDR2 SNEGSKA (reference sequence).

At least ten counts were recorded for this clonotype. This chain uses TRBV6-1 with TRBJ1-1, with TRBD1 matching over 9 bases. V shed 4 bases, J shed 1 base, and the junction held 4 bases outside the gene matches. CDR3 length: 15 residues. Germline V gene sequence: CDR1 MNHNS, CDR2 SASEGT. The CDR3 sequence: CASSVGQGQNTEAFF. CDR3 bases: TGTGCCAGCAGTGTGGGACAGGGCCAGAACACTGAAGCTTTCTTT.

As concerns this clonotype: Being one base from a much bigger clone, this may be a read error. The chain carries TRBV7-2 and TRBJ1-1, with 9 bases aligning to TRBD2. The assigned J gene may be wrong: the sequence end matches TRBJ2-3 better. Per the germline V gene, CDR1 is SGHTA and CDR2 is FQGNSA. This CDR3 comprises 15 residues. CDR3 in amino acids: CASSFGAGGQDKQYF. The CDR3, as DNA: TGTGCCAGCAGCTTTGGGGCGGGGGGGCAAGATAAGCAGTATTTT.

This clonotype has a count of ten or more. The gene calls are TRBV10-3 and TRBJ2-1, with D possibly TRBD2 on 6 matching bases. The CDR3 extends over 15 amino acids. V shed 6 bases and J shed 0 bases, with 12 bases lying between them. Germline V CDR1 and CDR2: ENHRY, SYGVKD. The CDR3 loop reads CAIRGTQSSYNEQFF. Written as DNA, the CDR3 is TGTGCCATCAGGGGGACTCAGAGCTCCTACAATGAGCAGTTCTTC.

In this sample, this clonotype turned up many times. The rearrangement links TRBV5-8 to TRBJ2-6; the D gene could be TRBD1 or TRBD2 (5 bases each). CDR1 and CDR2 from the germline V gene are SGHTS and YDEGEE. The CDR3 has 16 residues. V lost 6 bases, J lost 0 bases, and 13 bases lay in between. The CDR3 loop is CASTPWGSSGANVLTF. CDR3 sequence (DNA): TGTGCCAGCACCCCGTGGGGGAGCTCTGGGGCCAACGTCCTGACTTTC.

This clonotype was detected many times. The V and J genes are TRBV20-1 and TRBJ2-3; 7 nucleotides align to TRBD2. The CDR3 loop spans 15 amino acids. Germline lookup yields CDR1 DFQATT and CDR2 SNEGSKA (reference sequence). Trimming took 6 bases from V and 4 from J; bases not matched to a gene: 13. The CDR3 reads CSAPEGLAVADTQYF. The DNA for the CDR3 is TGCAGTGCCCCCGAAGGGCTAGCGGTGGCAGATACGCAGTATTTT.

This clonotype came up many times. The J gene is TRBJ2-1, the V gene TRBV5-6, with D hard to call. The CDR3 contains 14 residues. V was trimmed by 0 bases and J by 9 bases, leaving 13 bases between them. Germline V gene lookup returns CDR1 SGHDT and CDR2 YYEEEE. The CDR3 protein is CASSLGLVLIEQFF. The CDR3 nucleotides are TGTGCCAGCAGCTTGGGTCTAGTTCTCATTGAGCAGTTCTTC.

At least ten counts were recorded for this clonotype. The V gene is TRBV12-3 or TRBV12-4, the J gene TRBJ1-5; possible D gene TRBD1, 5 bases. This CDR3 has 15 amino acids. V was pared by 5 bases and J by 5 bases, with 16 bases between. In nucleotides, the CDR3 is TGTGCCAGCAGTCCACGACAGCTTTCTGATCAGCCCCAGCATTTT. Translated: CASSPRQLSDQPQHF.

For this clonotype: A clone one base away is much larger, so this may be a read error. The J gene is TRBJ2-3, the V gene TRBV10-3; no firm D call. CDR3 length: 12 amino acids. The germline V gene has CDR1 ENHRY and CDR2 SYGVKD. The CDR3 DNA sequence: TGTGACGCGTCCGGTGGCACAGATACGCAGTATTTT. It is translated as CDASGGTDTQYF.

This clonotype has a count of ten or more. The junction differs from germline at one of its ends, possibly a read error. The chain employs TRBV12-3 or TRBV12-4 and TRBJ1-1; D might be TRBD1 (5 bases). This CDR3 comprises 13 residues. CDR3 coding DNA: TGTGCCAGCACCCCGCAGGTCGGGACTGGAGCTTTCTTT. Its protein product is CASTPQVGTGAFF.

In its sample, this clonotype was seen many times. V and J are TRBV7-8 and TRBJ2-3, with TRBD2 matching over 8 bases. Germline CDR1 and CDR2: SGHVS and FQNEAQ. Losses at the gene ends were 5 bases for V and 4 bases for J; bases not matched to a gene: 23. This CDR3 region has 20 residues. In DNA form, the CDR3 reads TGTGCCAGCAGCCTTCACTCGGGAGGGCCCTTAGTCGTAGCCTCAGATACGCAGTATTTT. It yields the protein CASSLHSGGPLVVASDTQYF.